The 23 T cell receptor beta chains below all came from one sample that was sequenced in a study of regulatory dendritic cells for organ transplantation. These receptors lack a known antigen. Profiling relied on immunoSEQ multiplex PCR, and the TCRdb table lists in-frame clones only, not all of them. The repertoire holds about 11,000 clones, with 75% as singletons. Sorted subsets were CFSE-labeled and cultured four to five days with allogeneic dendritic cells. Sequenced material: memory CD4+ T cells from blood cultured with regulatory dendritic cells. The subset here: CD45RO+ memory T cells. Receptors were obtained from a human donor in good health.

V and J are TRBV25-1 and TRBJ2-3; D perhaps matches TRBD2 (5 bases). The length of the CDR3 is 14 residues. Per the germline V gene, CDR1 is MGHDK and CDR2 is SYGVNS. The germline V and J ends were trimmed by 7 bases and 2 bases, with 13 bases remaining between them. The CDR3 loop reads CASTSGIATDTQYF. The CDR3 DNA sequence: TGTGCCAGCACGTCCGGGATCGCCACAGATACGCAGTATTTT.

This clone was observed once. J is TRBJ1-3 and V is TRBV5-1; D unresolved. CDR1 SGHRS and CDR2 YFSETQ come from the germline V gene. The V end was cut by 0 bases, the J end by 1 base, with 8 bases between. The CDR3 length is 15 residues. The CDR3 sequence: CASSLEAGSGNTIYF. CDR3 bases: TGCGCCAGCAGCTTGGAAGCGGGTTCTGGAAACACCATATATTTT.

This clone was observed a handful of times. The chain combines TRBV4-3 with TRBJ1-3; D is ambiguous. The V gene's germline CDR1 is LGHNA and CDR2 YSLEER. This CDR3 comprises 16 residues. V was trimmed by 0 bases and J by 0 bases, leaving 9 bases between them. This CDR3 is CASSQDWQISGNTIYF. CDR3 DNA: TGCGCCAGCAGCCAAGATTGGCAGATCTCTGGAAACACCATATATTTT.

This clone was recorded once. V is TRBV7-8 and J is TRBJ2-3, with a weak D call TRBD1 (5 bases). The CDR3 contains 15 residues. Germline loops: CDR1 SGHVS, CDR2 FQNEAQ. The V end lost 8 bases, the J end lost 1 base, and 16 bases lay between the germline ends. Here the CDR3 reads CASRRRGGGTDTQYF. DNA of the CDR3: TGTGCCAGCCGCCGAAGGGGTGGTGGCACAGATACGCAGTATTTT.

The chain couples TRBV29-1 to TRBJ1-2; D possibly corresponds to TRBD1 (6 bases). Trimming left V 4 bases short and J 1 base short, with 7 bases between. This CDR3 comprises 12 residues. Germline V gene sequence: CDR1 SQVTM, CDR2 ANQGSEA. CDR3 sequence reads: CSVGTVNYGYTF. CDR3 sequence (DNA): TGCAGCGTTGGGACAGTTAACTATGGCTACACCTTC.

The chain uses TRBV4-2 and TRBJ2-3, with D perhaps matching TRBD1 (6 bases). This CDR3 has 15 residues. V was cut by 0 bases and J by 1 base, with 8 bases left in between. Germline loops: CDR1 LGHNA, CDR2 YNFKEQ. For the CDR3, the DNA is TGTGCCAGCAGCCAAGAGAACAGGGGCACAGATACGCAGTATTTT. Translated: CASSQENRGTDTQYF.

The rearrangement links TRBV6-5 to TRBJ1-2, with 7 bases fitting TRBD1. CDR1 and CDR2 (germline): MNHEY, SVGAGI. Losses at the gene ends were 5 bases for V and 5 bases for J; bases not matched to a gene: 11. The length of the CDR3 is 15 residues. CDR3 protein: CASSPPGQLAYGYTF. In nucleotides, the CDR3 is TGTGCCAGCAGTCCGCCGGGACAGCTGGCTTATGGCTACACCTTC.

V is TRBV5-1 and J is TRBJ1-3, with D possibly being TRBD1 (6 bases). The CDR3 sequence is 15 residues long. The V end lost 4 bases, the J end lost 4 bases, and 15 bases lay between the germline ends. The germline V gene encodes CDR1 SGHRS and CDR2 YFSETQ. CDR3 DNA sequence: TGCGCCAGCAGCCCCAGAGGGGGTGAAGGAAACACCATATATTTT. This codes for CASSPRGGEGNTIYF.

J is TRBJ1-4 and V is TRBV10-3; maybe TRBD1 (5 bases). Germline V gene sequence: CDR1 ENHRY, CDR2 SYGVKD. CDR3 size: 14 residues. V lost 3 bases, J lost 1 base, and 6 bases lay in between. In nucleotides, the CDR3 is TGTGCCATCAGTGACAGGGAAACTAATGAAAAACTGTTTTTT. It encodes CAISDRETNEKLFF.

This chain links TRBV5-1 with TRBJ1-2; D is unresolved. The germline gives CDR1 SGHRS, CDR2 YFSETQ. The CDR3 sequence is 14 residues long. The ends were cut back, 0 bases at V and 5 bases at J, with 11 bases in the middle. This CDR3 reads CASSLDSPKYGYTF. The CDR3 region has the DNA TGCGCCAGCAGCTTGGACAGCCCGAAATATGGCTACACCTTC. The variable domain in full, with the rest retrieved from reference TRBV5-1 and TRBJ1-2, is KAGVTQTPRYLIKTRGQQVTLSCSPISGHRSVSWYQQTPGQGLQFLFEYFSETQRNKGNFPGRFSGRQFSNSRSEMNVSTLELGDSALYLCASSLDSPKYGYTFGSGTRLTVV.

Notes on this clone: Other DNA sequences in this specimen translate into the identical CDR3. This chain links TRBV18 with TRBJ2-2; D is unresolved. The CDR3 has 12 residues. Germline values: CDR1 KGHSH, CDR2 LQKENI. Trimming cost V 3 bases and J 5 bases, with 4 bases left between them. In DNA form, the CDR3 reads TGTGCCAGCTCACCGTCTACCGGGGAGCTGTTTTTT. It encodes CASSPSTGELFF.

The rearrangement uses TRBV6-5 and TRBJ1-2; tentative D call: TRBD1 (6 bases). The V and J ends lost 8 bases and 7 bases respectively, with 20 bases between them. CDR1 is MNHEY, CDR2 SVGAGI, per germline. The CDR3 sequence is 14 residues long. Here the CDR3 DNA reads TGTGCCAGCGTAAGGGGGACGCAAAATATTGGCTACACCTTC. Protein: CASVRGTQNIGYTF.

This sequence joins TRBV7-6 and TRBJ2-5; D perhaps matches TRBD2 (5 bases). The CDR3 has 16 residues. The germline CDR1 and CDR2 sequences are SGHVS and FNYEAQ. V was cut by 1 base and J by 3 bases, with 15 bases left in between. For the CDR3, the DNA is TGTGCCAGCAGCTTAGTTTCTGGGAGTTGGAAAGAGACCCAGTACTTC. It encodes CASSLVSGSWKETQYF.

The chain links TRBV6-1 to TRBJ1-1; D is possibly TRBD1 (6 bases). The V and J ends lost 6 bases and 3 bases respectively, with 8 bases between them. The CDR3 totals 12 residues. Per the germline V gene, CDR1 is MNHNS and CDR2 is SASEGT. This chain's CDR3 is CASSRGHTEAFF. In DNA, the CDR3 is TGTGCCAGCAGCAGGGGTCACACTGAAGCTTTCTTT.

The genes are TRBV5-6 and TRBJ2-1; 9 bases agree with TRBD1. Germline lookup yields CDR1 SGHDT and CDR2 YYEEEE. This CDR3 contains 14 residues. V trimming: 4 bases; J trimming: 7 bases; junction bases outside the gene matches: 6. CDR3 coding DNA: TGTGCCAGCAGCGGAAACAGGGGGCGAAATGAGCAGTTCTTC. This gives the protein CASSGNRGRNEQFF.

This chain uses TRBV6-5 with TRBJ2-5; TRBD2 agrees at 9 bases. V trimming: 6 bases; J trimming: 5 bases; junction bases outside the gene matches: 10. Germline values: CDR1 MNHEY, CDR2 SVGAGI. This CDR3 spans 15 amino acids. As DNA, the CDR3 is TGTGCCAGCAGGCGGGAGGGACTAGGCTGGGAGACCCAGTACTTC. It is translated as CASRREGLGWETQYF.

The rearrangement links TRBV6-1 to TRBJ2-5, with D possibly TRBD1 on 6 matching bases. Germline CDR1 and CDR2: MNHNS and SASEGT. Trimming removed 2 bases at V and 6 bases at J, with 13 bases between. The CDR3 runs 14 residues. DNA of the CDR3: TGTGCCAGCAGTGAATTGGGGGCTGGGAAGACCCAGTACTTC. Translated: CASSELGAGKTQYF.

The chain couples TRBV6-6 to TRBJ1-2, with D unresolved. Germline CDR1 and CDR2: MNHNY and SVGAGI (reference sequence). Trimming cost V 5 bases and J 4 bases, with 8 bases left between them. CDR3 size: 12 residues. CDR3 protein: CASSSLPYGYTF. The CDR3 nucleotides read TGTGCCAGCAGTAGTCTACCCTATGGCTACACCTTC.

This clone was seen just once. The V call is TRBV9, the J call TRBJ2-6, with 12 positions matching TRBD1. CDR1 and CDR2 from the germline V gene are SGDLS and YYNGEE. The CDR3 length is 18 residues. V shed 0 bases, J shed 2 bases, and the junction held 3 bases outside the gene matches. The DNA for the CDR3 is TGTGCCAGCAGCGTAGCCGGGACAGGGGGCGCTGGGGCCAACGTCCTGACTTTC. Its translation: CASSVAGTGGAGANVLTF.

CDR3 protein: CASSQAVTSVQETQYF. The CDR3 region has the DNA TGCGCCAGCAGCCAAGCAGTAACTAGCGTACAAGAGACCCAGTACTTC. The chain recombines TRBV4-3 with TRBJ2-5; 7 bases line up with TRBD2. Unmatched junction bases numbered 7, after V lost 1 base and J lost 2 bases. This CDR3 has 16 amino acids. The germline V gene encodes CDR1 LGHNA and CDR2 YSLEER.

DNA for the CDR3: TGTGCCAGCAGCTTATCCTTCCTAGCGGTGGTAAGGGGTTACGAGCAGTACTTC. It specifies CASSLSFLAVVRGYEQYF. This chain uses TRBV7-2 with TRBJ2-7, with 7 bases fitting TRBD2. CDR1 SGHTA and CDR2 FQGNSA come from the germline V gene. The V segment lost 2 bases and the J segment 4 bases; nucleotides outside the gene matches: 17. CDR3 length: 18 amino acids.

This clone appeared a single time. CDR3 region: CASSSRYSGANVLTF. In DNA form, the CDR3 reads TGTGCCAGCAGTTCTCGGTACTCTGGGGCCAACGTCCTGACTTTC. The chain carries TRBV6-5 and TRBJ2-6; D unclear. Germline V gene lookup returns CDR1 MNHEY and CDR2 SVGAGI. The CDR3 contains 15 residues. V was cut by 4 bases and J by 0 bases, with 7 bases left in between.

The CDR3 nucleotides read TGCGCCAGCAGCCAGGTGGGACTAGCGGGGGGGGCCAGCTCCTACAATGAGCAGTTCTTC. Translation: CASSQVGLAGGASSYNEQFF. The J gene is TRBJ2-1, the V gene TRBV4-1; 16 bases map to TRBD2. Trimming cost V 3 bases and J 0 bases; bases outside gene matches: 8. Germline V gives CDR1 MGHRA, CDR2 YSYEKL. The CDR3 runs to 20 residues.